In its sample, the clone carrying this TCR beta chain was seen once. This sample is drawn from a study of blood T cell repertoires in COVID-19. The method was immunoSEQ multiplex PCR; TCRdb's version includes in-frame clones alone and lacks a portion of them. This sample yields around 200,000 clones, of which 85% to 90% are seen a single time; about 6.3% belongs to the top ten. Cohort assignment relied on participant-reported clinical history. Donors in Cohort 3 counted as recovered after two negative PCRs, clearance, or symptom resolution. Per germline, CDR1 SNHLY and CDR2 FYNNEI. The CDR3 has 12 amino acids. V lost 4 bases, J lost 11 bases, and 12 bases lay in between.

The source is a man aged 35 to 55 who had recovered from COVID-19. The sequenced sample was PBMCs or T cells enriched from blood (not recorded which). The chain carries TRBV2 and TRBJ1-5; D gene uncertain. In DNA form, the CDR3 reads TGTGCCAGCAGTGGACGGGTTGTGGCCCAGCATTTT. This codes for CASSGRVVAQHF.